The present TCR beta chain was sequenced within a study of T cell responses to AZD1222 COVID-19 vaccine. There are 16 residues in the CDR3. Trimming took off 4 bases at V and 0 bases at J, with 13 bases between the two ends. CDR1 and CDR2 from the germline V gene are KGHSH and LQKENI. Profiling relied on immunoSEQ multiplex PCR, and the TCRdb table lists in-frame clones only, not all of them. The profile shows more than 90,000 clones, 88% of them singletons. Overall study results and limits: Repertoires in all cases were sampled only once the peak T cell response had passed. Donors in the cohort were predominantly white British and more often female, and clonal diversity was possibly underestimated. Of spike-specific TCRs, nearly half reportedly target regions left unmutated in variants.

Notes on this clone: The antigen is undetermined.

The TCR was taken from an adult who received the AZD1222 COVID-19 vaccine. The chain recombines TRBV18 with TRBJ1-3, with unresolved D. Sequencing used peripheral blood, obtained 28 days after the second AZD1222 dose. This CDR3 is CASSQSMPGSGNTIYF. The CDR3 DNA sequence: TGTGCCAGCTCACAGTCGATGCCCGGCTCTGGAAACACCATATATTTT.